The rows below give T cell receptor beta chains drawn from one sample of a study of PD-L1 blockade in urothelial cancer. Measured with immunoSEQ multiplex PCR; TCRdb has only the in-frame clones, and not every one. The profile shows 130,000 or so clones, less than 85% of them singletons. Sequences were derived from PBMCs, sampled around atezolizumab (anti-PD-L1) treatment. The receptors derive from a man between 45 and 60 years old with urothelial cancer. Each CDR3 is given with its conserved first and last residue. Each record gives: J gene, D gene, V gene, clone size, CDR3 protein. The D gene is left open where the match is weak. Clone size is shown for a subset of rows, as once, few, many or a class of expanded clone.

TRBJ2-5 | - | TRBV5-1 | - | CASSLVSGGFQFQETQYF
TRBJ1-4 | - | TRBV14 | - | CASSRSTVNNEKLFF
TRBJ2-5 | TRBD1 | TRBV6-5 | few | CASRGQGSQETQYF
TRBJ2-4 | - | TRBV6-5 | - | CASRQGGRGIQYF
TRBJ1-2 | - | TRBV9 | - | CASSATGPSGYTF
TRBJ2-3 | - | TRBV10-3 | once | CAIRTDTDTQYF
TRBJ2-7 | - | TRBV21-1 | - | CASSKGQVLAAYEQYF
TRBJ2-5 | TRBD1 | TRBV7-2 | - | CASSSNRGPETQYF
TRBJ2-1 | - | TRBV11-2 | - | CASSQKRDEQFF
TRBJ2-1 | - | TRBV2 | - | CASELLANEQFF
TRBJ1-2 | TRBD1 | TRBV27 | - | CASSNDRATYGYTF
TRBJ1-1 | - | TRBV28 | - | CASRLHGGTEAFF
TRBJ2-7 | - | TRBV18 | - | CASSQGSLYEQYF
TRBJ2-1 | - | TRBV19 | - | CASSPRDSHVNEQFF
TRBJ1-1 | - | TRBV10-3 | - | CAIRQTDLSTEAFF
TRBJ2-7 | - | TRBV5-6 | - | CASSLDRTYEQYF
TRBJ1-2 | TRBD1 | TRBV28 | - | CASSTYRGLYGYTF
TRBJ2-7 | - | TRBV27 | - | CASSPSGTYEQYF
TRBJ2-1 | - | TRBV7-3 | - | CASSPFGDLLSEQFF
TRBJ2-2 | TRBD2 | TRBV2 | - | CASSERGGTYTGELFF
TRBJ2-4 | TRBD2 | TRBV6-5 | - | CASSSGTIPSF
TRBJ2-7 | - | TRBV7-9 | - | CASLLDGVQYF
TRBJ2-1 | TRBD2 | TRBV13 | - | CASSTLRGGSRREQFF
TRBJ1-2 | TRBD1 | TRBV19 | - | CASSPGQINYGYTF
TRBJ1-3 | TRBD1 | TRBV6-1 | - | CASREDRAGGNTIYF
TRBJ1-5 | - | TRBV19 | - | CASSIRGLRPPSNQPQHF
TRBJ2-3 | - | TRBV18 | - | CASSPPGRATDTQYF
TRBJ1-5 | TRBD1 | TRBV7-9 | once | CASTRTGQPQHF
TRBJ2-3 | TRBD2 | TRBV11-3 | - | CASSLSGRPDTQYF
TRBJ2-7 | TRBD2 | TRBV11-2 | - | CASSFLRRLAGPYEQYF
TRBJ2-5 | - | TRBV18 | - | CASSPLGEQETQYF
TRBJ1-2 | TRBD1 | TRBV7-9 | - | CASSRNTGTGRGYTF
TRBJ1-1 | - | TRBV6-5 | - | CASRRLDLMNTEAFF
TRBJ2-2 | - | TRBV4-2 | - | CASSQGASEAGELFF
TRBJ2-1 | - | TRBV5-6 | once | CASSSGLNDNEQFF
TRBJ1-2 | TRBD1 | TRBV2 | - | CASGTDGAYGYTF
TRBJ1-1 | - | TRBV19 | - | CASSIGREGTEAFF
TRBJ2-3 | TRBD2 | TRBV18 | - | CASSPASGDTDTQYF
TRBJ1-6 | - | TRBV2 | - | CASRAGGGYNSPLHF
TRBJ2-7 | - | TRBV6-1 | - | CASSEFVLGLNEQYF